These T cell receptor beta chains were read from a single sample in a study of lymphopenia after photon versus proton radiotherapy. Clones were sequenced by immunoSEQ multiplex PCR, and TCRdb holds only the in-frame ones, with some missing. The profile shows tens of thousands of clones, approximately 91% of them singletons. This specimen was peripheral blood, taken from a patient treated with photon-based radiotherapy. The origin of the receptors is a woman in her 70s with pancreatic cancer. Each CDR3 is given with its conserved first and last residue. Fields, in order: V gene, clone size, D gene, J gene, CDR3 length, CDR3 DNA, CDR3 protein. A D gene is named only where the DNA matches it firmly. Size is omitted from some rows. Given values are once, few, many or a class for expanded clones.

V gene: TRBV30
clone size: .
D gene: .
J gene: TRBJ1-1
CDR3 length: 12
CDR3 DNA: TGTGCCTGGAGTGTACGTTTCACTGAAGCTTTCTTT
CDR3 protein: CAWSVRFTEAFF

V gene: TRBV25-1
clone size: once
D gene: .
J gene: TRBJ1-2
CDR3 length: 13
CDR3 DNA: TGTGCCAGCAGTGAAGGAATGGGAAGCGGCTACACCTTC
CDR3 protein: CASSEGMGSGYTF

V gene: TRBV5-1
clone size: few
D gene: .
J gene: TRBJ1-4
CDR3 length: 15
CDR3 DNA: TGCGCCAGCAGCTTGGCGGGGTCAACTAATGAAAAACTGTTTTTT
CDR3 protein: CASSLAGSTNEKLFF

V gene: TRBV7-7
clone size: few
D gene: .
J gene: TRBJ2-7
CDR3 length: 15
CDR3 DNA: TGTGCTAGCAGCTTAGCGGAGGGGAGCTCCTACGAGCAGTACTTC
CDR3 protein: CASSLAEGSSYEQYF

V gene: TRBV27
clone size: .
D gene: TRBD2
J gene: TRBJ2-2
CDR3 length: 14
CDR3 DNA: TGTGCCACGGGAGTTCTAGCGGGAGTCGGGGAGCTGTTTTTT
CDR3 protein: CATGVLAGVGELFF

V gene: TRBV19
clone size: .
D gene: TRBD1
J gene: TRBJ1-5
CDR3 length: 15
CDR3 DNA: TGTGCCAGTAGGCAGACAGGGACTAGCAATCAGCCCCAGCATTTT
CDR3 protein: CASRQTGTSNQPQHF

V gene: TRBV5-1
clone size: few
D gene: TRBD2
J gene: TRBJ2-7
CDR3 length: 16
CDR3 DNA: TGCGCCAGCAGCCCGGTAGCGGGAGGTCGGTCCTACGAGCAGTACTTC
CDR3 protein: CASSPVAGGRSYEQYF

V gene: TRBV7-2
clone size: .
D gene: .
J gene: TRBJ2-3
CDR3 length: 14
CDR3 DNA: TGTGCCAGCAGCTCCCGGACGAGCACAGATACGCAGTATTTT
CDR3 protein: CASSSRTSTDTQYF

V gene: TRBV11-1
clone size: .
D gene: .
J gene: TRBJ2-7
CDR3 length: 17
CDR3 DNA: TGTGCCAGCAGCTTATCAAGATTTGGAGGGACCTCCTACGAGCAGTACTTC
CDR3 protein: CASSLSRFGGTSYEQYF

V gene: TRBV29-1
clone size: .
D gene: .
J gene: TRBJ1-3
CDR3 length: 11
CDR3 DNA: TGCAGCGTTGTCTTTCTGGACACCATATATTTT
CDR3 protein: CSVVFLDTIYF

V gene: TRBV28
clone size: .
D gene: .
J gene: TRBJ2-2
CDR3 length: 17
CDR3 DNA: TGTGCCAGCAGTTCCCCCGCTAGCTCCGTTAACACCGGGGAGCTGTTTTTT
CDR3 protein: CASSSPASSVNTGELFF

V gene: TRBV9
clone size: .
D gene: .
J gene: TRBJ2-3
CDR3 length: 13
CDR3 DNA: TGTGCCAGCAGCGCGCTAAGCACAGATACGCAGTATTTT
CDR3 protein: CASSALSTDTQYF

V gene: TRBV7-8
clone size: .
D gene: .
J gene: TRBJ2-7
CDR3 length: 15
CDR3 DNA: TGTGCCAGCAGCTTAGCCATGGGGCCCCAGGTCGAGCAGTACTTC
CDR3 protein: CASSLAMGPQVEQYF

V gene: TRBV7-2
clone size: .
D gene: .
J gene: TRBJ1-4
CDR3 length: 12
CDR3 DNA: TGTGCCAGCAGCTTAACTAATGAAAAACTGTTTTTT
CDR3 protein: CASSLTNEKLFF

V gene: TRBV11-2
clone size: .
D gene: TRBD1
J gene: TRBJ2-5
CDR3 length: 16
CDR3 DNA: TGTGCCAGCAGCCTAGGGACAGGGGCCTCATTAGCGACCCAGTACTTC
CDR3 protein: CASSLGTGASLATQYF

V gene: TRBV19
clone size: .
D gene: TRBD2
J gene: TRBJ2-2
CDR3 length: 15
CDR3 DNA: TGTGCCAGTAGTATAACGGGGAGGGCATCCGGGGAGCTGTTTTTT
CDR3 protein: CASSITGRASGELFF

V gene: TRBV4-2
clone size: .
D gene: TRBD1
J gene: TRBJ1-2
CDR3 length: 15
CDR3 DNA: TGTGCCAGCAGCCAAGCTACAGGGGGCGGGTATGGCTACACCTTC
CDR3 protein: CASSQATGGGYGYTF

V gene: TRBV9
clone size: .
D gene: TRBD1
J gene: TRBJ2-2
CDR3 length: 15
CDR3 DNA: TGTGCCAGCAGCGTAACAGGGGGCAGCACCGGGGAGCTGTTTTTT
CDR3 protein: CASSVTGGSTGELFF

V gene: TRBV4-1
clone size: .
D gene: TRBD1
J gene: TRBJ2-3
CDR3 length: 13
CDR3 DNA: TGCGCCAGCAGCCAGTACAGGGGCGATACGCAGTATTTT
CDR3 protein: CASSQYRGDTQYF

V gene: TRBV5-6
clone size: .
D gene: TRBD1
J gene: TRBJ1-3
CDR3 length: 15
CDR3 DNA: TGTGCCAGCAGCTTTGGACAGGGAAGCGGCGGCACCATATATTTT
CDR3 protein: CASSFGQGSGGTIYF

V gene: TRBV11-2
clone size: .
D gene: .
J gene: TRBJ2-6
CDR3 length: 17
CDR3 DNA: TGTGCCAGCAGCTTAGTGTCTTCGGTTCCTGGGGCCAACGTCCTGACTTTC
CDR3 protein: CASSLVSSVPGANVLTF

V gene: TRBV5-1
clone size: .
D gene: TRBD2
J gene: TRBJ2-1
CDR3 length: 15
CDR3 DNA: TGCGCCAGCAGCCCCGGACTAGCGGGGGACAATGAGCAGTTCTTC
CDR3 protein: CASSPGLAGDNEQFF

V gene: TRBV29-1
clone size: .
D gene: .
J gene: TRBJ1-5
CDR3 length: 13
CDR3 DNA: TGCAGCGTTGAAGTCCTCGTCGGTCAGCCCCAGCATTTT
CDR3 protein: CSVEVLVGQPQHF

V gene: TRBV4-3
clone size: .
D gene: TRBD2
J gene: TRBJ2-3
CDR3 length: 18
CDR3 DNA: TGCGCCAGCAGCCAAAGTGCTAGCGGGAAAATAAGCACAGATACGCAGTATTTT
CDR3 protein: CASSQSASGKISTDTQYF

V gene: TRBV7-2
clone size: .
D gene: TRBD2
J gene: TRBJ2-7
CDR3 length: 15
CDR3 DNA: TGTGCCAGCAGCTTAGAGGTAGCGGGAGGTCTTGAGCAGTACTTC
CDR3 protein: CASSLEVAGGLEQYF

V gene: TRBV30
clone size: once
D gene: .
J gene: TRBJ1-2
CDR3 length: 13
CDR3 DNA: TGTGCCTGGAGTCCCGGGCCGGGAGGTGGCTACACCTTC
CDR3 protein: CAWSPGPGGGYTF

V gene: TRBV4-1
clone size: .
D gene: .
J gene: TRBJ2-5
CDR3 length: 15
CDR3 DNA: TGCGCCAGCAGCCAAGATCCCACAGGGAGGGAGACCCAGTACTTC
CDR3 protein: CASSQDPTGRETQYF

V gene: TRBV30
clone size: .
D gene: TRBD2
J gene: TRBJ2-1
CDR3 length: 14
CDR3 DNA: TGTGCCGGTAGCGGGGTTAGCTCCTACAATGAGCAGTTCTTC
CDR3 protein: CAGSGVSSYNEQFF

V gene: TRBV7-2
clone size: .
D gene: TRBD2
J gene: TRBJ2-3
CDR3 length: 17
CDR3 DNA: TGTGCCAGCAGCTTTGGTAATAGCGGGAGTAAAACAGATACGCAGTATTTT
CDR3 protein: CASSFGNSGSKTDTQYF

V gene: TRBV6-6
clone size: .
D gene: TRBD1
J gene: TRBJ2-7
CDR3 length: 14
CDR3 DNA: TGTGCCAGCCAGAGGACAGGGATTTCCTACGAGCAGTACTTC
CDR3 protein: CASQRTGISYEQYF

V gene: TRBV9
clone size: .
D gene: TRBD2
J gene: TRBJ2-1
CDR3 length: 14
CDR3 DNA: TGTGCCAGCAGCACCAGCGGGGGTTACAATGAGCAGTTCTTC
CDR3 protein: CASSTSGGYNEQFF

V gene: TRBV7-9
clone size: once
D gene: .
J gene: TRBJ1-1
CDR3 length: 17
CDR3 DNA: TGTGCCAGCAGCTTAGCCCAATGGTGGCAGGGGAACACTGAAGCTTTCTTT
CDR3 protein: CASSLAQWWQGNTEAFF

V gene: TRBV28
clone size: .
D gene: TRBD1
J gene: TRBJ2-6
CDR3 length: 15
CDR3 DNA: TGTGCCAGCAGTTCAGGGGGCGCTGGGGCCAACGTCCTGACTTTC
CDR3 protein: CASSSGGAGANVLTF

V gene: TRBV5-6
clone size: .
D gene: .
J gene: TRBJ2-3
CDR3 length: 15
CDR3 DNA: TGTGCCAGCAGCTTGTCGGGGGCAGGCACAGATACGCAGTATTTT
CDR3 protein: CASSLSGAGTDTQYF

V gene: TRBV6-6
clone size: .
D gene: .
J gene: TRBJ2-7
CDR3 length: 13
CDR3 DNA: TGTGCCAGCAGTTCCGGGACGGGCTACGAGCAGTACTTC
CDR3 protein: CASSSGTGYEQYF

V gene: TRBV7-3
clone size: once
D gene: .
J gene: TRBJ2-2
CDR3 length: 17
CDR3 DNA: TGTGCCAGCAGCTTATTAAGGCGCTCCGCGAACACCGGGGAGCTGTTTTTT
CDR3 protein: CASSLLRRSANTGELFF